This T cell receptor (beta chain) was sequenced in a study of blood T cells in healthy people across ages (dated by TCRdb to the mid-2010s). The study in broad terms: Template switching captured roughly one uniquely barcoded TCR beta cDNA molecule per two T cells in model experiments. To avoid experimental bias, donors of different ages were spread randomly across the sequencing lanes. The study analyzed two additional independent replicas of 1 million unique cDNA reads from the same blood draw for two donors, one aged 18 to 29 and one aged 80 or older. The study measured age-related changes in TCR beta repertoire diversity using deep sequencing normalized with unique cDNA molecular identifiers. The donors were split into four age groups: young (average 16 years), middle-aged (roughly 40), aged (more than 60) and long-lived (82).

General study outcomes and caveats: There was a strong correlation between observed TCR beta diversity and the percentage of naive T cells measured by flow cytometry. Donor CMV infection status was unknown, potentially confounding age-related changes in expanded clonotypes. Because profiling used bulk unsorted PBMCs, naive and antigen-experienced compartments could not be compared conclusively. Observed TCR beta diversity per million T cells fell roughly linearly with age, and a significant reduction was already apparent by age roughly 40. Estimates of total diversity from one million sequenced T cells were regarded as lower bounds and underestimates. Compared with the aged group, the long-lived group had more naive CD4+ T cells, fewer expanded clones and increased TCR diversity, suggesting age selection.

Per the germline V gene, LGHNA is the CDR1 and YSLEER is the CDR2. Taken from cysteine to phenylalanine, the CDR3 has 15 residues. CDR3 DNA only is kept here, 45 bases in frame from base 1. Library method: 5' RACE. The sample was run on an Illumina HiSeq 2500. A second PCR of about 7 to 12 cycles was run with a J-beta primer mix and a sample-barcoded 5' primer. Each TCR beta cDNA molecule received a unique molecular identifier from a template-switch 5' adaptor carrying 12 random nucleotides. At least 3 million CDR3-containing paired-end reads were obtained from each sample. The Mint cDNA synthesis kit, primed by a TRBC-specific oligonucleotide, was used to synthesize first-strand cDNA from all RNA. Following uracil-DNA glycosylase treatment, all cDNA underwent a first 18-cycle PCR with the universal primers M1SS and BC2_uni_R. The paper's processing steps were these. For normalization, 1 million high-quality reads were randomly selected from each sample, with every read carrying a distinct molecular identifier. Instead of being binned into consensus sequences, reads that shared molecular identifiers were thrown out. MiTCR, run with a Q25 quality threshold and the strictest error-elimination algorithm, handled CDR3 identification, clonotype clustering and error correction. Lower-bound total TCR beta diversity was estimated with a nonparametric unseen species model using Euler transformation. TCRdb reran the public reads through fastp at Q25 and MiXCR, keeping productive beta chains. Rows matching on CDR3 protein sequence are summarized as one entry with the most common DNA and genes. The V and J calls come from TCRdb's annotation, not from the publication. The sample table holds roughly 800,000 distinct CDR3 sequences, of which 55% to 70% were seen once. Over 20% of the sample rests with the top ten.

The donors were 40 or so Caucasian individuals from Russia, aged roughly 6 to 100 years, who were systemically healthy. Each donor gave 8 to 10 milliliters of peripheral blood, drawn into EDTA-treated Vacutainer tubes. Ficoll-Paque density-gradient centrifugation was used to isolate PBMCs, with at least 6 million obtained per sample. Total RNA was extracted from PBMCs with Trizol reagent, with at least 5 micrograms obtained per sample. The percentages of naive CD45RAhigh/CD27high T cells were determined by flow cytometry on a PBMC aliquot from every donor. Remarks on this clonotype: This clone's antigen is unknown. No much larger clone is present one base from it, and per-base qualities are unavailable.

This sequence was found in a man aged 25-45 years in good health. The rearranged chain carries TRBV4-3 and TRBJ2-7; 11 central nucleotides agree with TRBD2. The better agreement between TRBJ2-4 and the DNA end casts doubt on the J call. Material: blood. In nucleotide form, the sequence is TGCGCCAGCACCCGAGCCGGGACTAGCGGAAACATTCAGTACTTC. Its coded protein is CASTRAGTSGNIQYF.